This T cell receptor beta chain appears in the sequencing data of a study of cytomegalovirus exposure and HLA in healthy donors. Study outcomes and limitations: Per a later analysis, HLA-associated TCR beta chains showed more clonal expansion than other, equally common TCR beta chains. Evidence from a later analysis indicated that most CMV-associated TCR beta chains looked HLA-restricted.

V was cut by 3 bases and J by 4 bases, with 18 bases left in between. The CDR3 is 16 residues long. The germline CDR1 and CDR2 sequences are LNHDA and SQIVND (reference sequence). Primers for the PCR totalled 60 Vbeta and 13 Jbeta. The protocol was immunoSEQ multiplex PCR, while the TCRdb copy is restricted to in-frame clones and leaves out a portion. This table holds around 150,000 clones, roughly 80% found once. Regarding this clone: The antigen is undetermined.

The sample taken for sequencing was PBMCs. The chain has TRBV19 and TRBJ2-5; unclear D gene. The clonotype originates from a female donor in good health and CMV-seronegative. Here the CDR3 DNA reads TGTGCCAGTAGTATCCGCGCTATTGGCGGCGGAGAGACCCAGTACTTC. Residues: CASSIRAIGGGETQYF.